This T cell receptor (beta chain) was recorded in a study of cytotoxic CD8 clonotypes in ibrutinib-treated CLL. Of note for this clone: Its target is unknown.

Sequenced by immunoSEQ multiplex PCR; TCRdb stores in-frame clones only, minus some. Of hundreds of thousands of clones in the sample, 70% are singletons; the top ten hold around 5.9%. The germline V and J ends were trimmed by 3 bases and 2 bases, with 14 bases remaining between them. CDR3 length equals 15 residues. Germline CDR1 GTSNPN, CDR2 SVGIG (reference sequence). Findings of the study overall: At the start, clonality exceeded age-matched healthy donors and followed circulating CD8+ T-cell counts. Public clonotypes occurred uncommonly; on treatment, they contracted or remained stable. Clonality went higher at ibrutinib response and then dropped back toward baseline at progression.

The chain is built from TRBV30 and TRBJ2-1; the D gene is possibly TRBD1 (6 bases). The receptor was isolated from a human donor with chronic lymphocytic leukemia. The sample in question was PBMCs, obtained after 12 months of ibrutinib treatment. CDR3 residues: CAWSYLDRTYNEQFF. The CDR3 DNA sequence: TGTGCCTGGAGCTACCTCGACAGGACCTACAATGAGCAGTTCTTC.